The entry that follows covers one T cell receptor (beta chain) sequence. What this receptor recognizes is not known. No qualities accompany the bases; no much larger clone lies one base away. The data originate from a study of neurological immune-mediated disorders (dated by TCRdb to the late 2010s). Describing the broader study: Peripheral blood TCR-beta repertoires from patients with HTLV-I-associated myelopathy (HAM/TSP), patients with multiple sclerosis, and healthy controls were compared in the study using UMI-based sequencing. Each longitudinal HAM/TSP and healthy donor was sampled at 3 time-points spaced at roughly 3-40 month intervals. The cohort was made up of 65 to 75 subjects, consisting of 15 or so HAM/TSP patients, roughly 35 multiple sclerosis patients and 20 healthy controls. Longitudinal samples, technical triplicates and paired sorted CD4+ and CD8+ T-cell subsets, alongside PBMC samples, were included among the 90 to 130 TCR-beta libraries.

cDNA was synthesized by template-switch 5'RACE using a primer carrying a 10-nucleotide random unique molecular identifier by which each TCR transcript was tagged. Every sequencing run covered 15-18 subjects and yielded more than 160 million TCR-beta sequences. The RNeasy kit was used for extraction of total RNA. Using the KAPA Real-time Library Amplification kit, TCR-beta VDJ regions were amplified with primers for the TCR constant region and the 5'RACE anchor. Sample indexes and Illumina adaptors were added in a first PCR, after which library yield was increased in a second PCR. The roughly 650 bp TCR product was size-selected on a 2% E-gel SizeSelection system after Ampure bead purification. Before pooling, library quality was assessed on a Bioanalyzer, concentration was determined with Qubit, and library quantification was performed with the Kapa Library Quantification kit. An Illumina HiSeq 2500 was used to sequence the libraries paired-end at 2 x 150 bp. To increase sequence diversity, about 25-31% phiX was spiked into each library pool. Per the original workflow: The UMI-based MiGEC pipeline processed quality-filtered reads and removed over 80% of raw TCR sequences during error correction. IMGT germline references were used for aligning VDJ genes, and each clonotype was defined as a unique CDR3 amino acid sequence together with its V-J genes. Clonal expansion, Shannon diversity, and CDR3 relatedness (CalcPairwiseDistances, ClusterSamples) were evaluated with VDJtools, and phylogenetic trees were built with CLCbio workbench. Expanded clones were defined as having at least 8 unique UMIs, based on coefficient-of-variation modelling across technical triplicates. In TCRdb, the public reads were trimmed at Q25 with fastp and aligned with MiXCR, with productive beta chains retained. Duplicate CDR3 protein sequences are folded into a single record with the most common DNA and genes. These V and J calls rely on TCRdb rather than the paper's analysis. Here the sample has approximately 89,000 distinct CDR3 sequences; around 13% occur a single time. The top ten clonotypes cover about 4.6% of the sample.

Paper-wide results and their limitations: TCR clonal expansion was highest in HAM/TSP patients and lowest in MS patients, with MS patients falling below even healthy controls. No identical CDR3 amino acid sequences were found to be shared among expanded clones across subjects, suggesting that TCR-beta repertoires were private in all groups.

From the germline V gene, CDR1 is MDHEN and CDR2 is SYDVKM. V is trimmed back by 5 bases and J by 4 bases, and the junction contains 11 bases that no gene match accounts for. From cysteine to phenylalanine, the CDR3 is 17 amino acids long. The entry retains the CDR3 DNA only, 51 bases that are in frame from base 1. Taken with the paper, the label for time point translates to: longitudinal time-point 2. For unsorted PBMC libraries, 2 million PBMCs were used after storage in RNAlater at -80 degrees C until RNA extraction. Peripheral blood was subjected to Ficoll-Hypaque density gradient centrifugation to isolate PBMCs, which were then cryopreserved in liquid nitrogen.

This TCR was sampled from a female donor with HTLV-1-associated myelopathy (HAM/TSP). Sequencing was carried out using PBMCs. The receptor chain draws on TRBV28 and TRBJ1-2; 12 middle bases align to TRBD1. The nucleotide sequence is TGTGCCAGCAGTGATGGGACAGGGGGCCGAAAAGCCTATGGCTACACCTTC. Its translation reads: CASSDGTGGRKAYGYTF.